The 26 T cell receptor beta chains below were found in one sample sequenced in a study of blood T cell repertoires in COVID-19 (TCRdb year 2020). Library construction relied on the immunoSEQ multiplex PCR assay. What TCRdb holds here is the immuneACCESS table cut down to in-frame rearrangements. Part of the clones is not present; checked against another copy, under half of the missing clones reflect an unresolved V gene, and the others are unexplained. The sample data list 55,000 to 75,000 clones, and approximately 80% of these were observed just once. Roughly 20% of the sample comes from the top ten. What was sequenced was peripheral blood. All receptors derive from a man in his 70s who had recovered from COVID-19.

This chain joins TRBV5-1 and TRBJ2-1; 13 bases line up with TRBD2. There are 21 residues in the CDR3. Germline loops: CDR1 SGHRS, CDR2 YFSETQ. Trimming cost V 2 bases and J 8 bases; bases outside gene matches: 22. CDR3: CASSFRPTGTSGIPSVDEQFF. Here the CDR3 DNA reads TGCGCCAGCAGCTTTAGACCGACCGGGACTAGCGGGATTCCGAGCGTCGATGAGCAGTTCTTC.

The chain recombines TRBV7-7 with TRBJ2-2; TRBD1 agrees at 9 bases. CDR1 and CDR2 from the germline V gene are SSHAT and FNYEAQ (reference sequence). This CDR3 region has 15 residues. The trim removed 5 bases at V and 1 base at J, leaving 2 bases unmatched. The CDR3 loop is CASSQDRGNTGELFF. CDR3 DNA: TGTGCCAGCAGCCAGGACAGGGGGAACACCGGGGAGCTGTTTTTT. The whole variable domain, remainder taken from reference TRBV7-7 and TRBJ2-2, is GAGVSQSPRYKVTKRGQDVTLRCDPISSHATLYWYQQALGQGPEFLTYFNYEAQPDKSGLPSDRFSAERPEGSISTLTIQRTEQRDSAMYRCASSQDRGNTGELFFGEGSRLTVL.

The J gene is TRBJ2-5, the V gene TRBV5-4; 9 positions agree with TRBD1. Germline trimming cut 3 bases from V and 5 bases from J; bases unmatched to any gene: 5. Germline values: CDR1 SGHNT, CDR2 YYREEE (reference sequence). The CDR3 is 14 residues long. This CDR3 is CASSSGQGRETQYF. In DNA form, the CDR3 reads TGTGCCAGCAGCTCGGGACAGGGTAGGGAGACCCAGTACTTC.

The chain's CDR3 is CASSLTPGLETQYF. The CDR3, as DNA: TGTGCCAGCAGCTTAACCCCAGGCCTAGAGACCCAGTACTTC. The chain employs TRBV7-2 and TRBJ2-5; D unclear. The CDR3 length is 14 residues. V lost 2 bases to trimming and J lost 4 bases, with 11 bases between them. CDR1 and CDR2 (germline): SGHTA, FQGNSA.

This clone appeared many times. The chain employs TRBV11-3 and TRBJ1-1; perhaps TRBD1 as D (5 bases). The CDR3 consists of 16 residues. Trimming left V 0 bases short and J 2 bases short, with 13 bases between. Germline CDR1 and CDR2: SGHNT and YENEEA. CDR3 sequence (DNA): TGTGCCAGCAGCTTAGATGGGAGGCAGGGCAACACTGAAGCTTTCTTT. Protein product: CASSLDGRQGNTEAFF.

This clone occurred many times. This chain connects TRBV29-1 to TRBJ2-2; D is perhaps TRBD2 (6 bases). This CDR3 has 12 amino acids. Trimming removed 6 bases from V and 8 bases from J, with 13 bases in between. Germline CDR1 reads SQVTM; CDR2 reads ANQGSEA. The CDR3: CSVVRGAGELFF. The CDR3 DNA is TGCAGCGTGGTGCGGGGAGCTGGGGAGCTGTTTTTT.

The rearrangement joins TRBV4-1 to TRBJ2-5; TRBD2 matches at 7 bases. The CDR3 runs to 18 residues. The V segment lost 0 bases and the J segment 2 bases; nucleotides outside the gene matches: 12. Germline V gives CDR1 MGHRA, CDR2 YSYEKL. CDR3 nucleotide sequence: TGCGCCAGCAGCCAAGAGTCGCCCGGGGCGGGGGTGCAAGAGACCCAGTACTTC. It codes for CASSQESPGAGVQETQYF.

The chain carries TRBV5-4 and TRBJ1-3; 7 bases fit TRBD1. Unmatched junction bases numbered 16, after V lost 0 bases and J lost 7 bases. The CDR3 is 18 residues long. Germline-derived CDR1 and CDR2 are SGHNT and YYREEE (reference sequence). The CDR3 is CASSLDSTGMSAKNTIYF. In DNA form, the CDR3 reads TGTGCCAGCAGCTTGGACTCGACAGGGATGTCGGCGAAGAACACCATATATTTT.

CDR3 nucleotide sequence: TGCGCCAGCAGCAAAGGCATAGCGGGAGATAGCACAGATACGCAGTATTTT. Translating gives CASSKGIAGDSTDTQYF. This chain connects TRBV4-3 to TRBJ2-3, with TRBD2 identical over 9 bases. With 5 bases clipped from V and 0 bases from J, the junction kept 9 bases outside the gene matches. CDR1 is LGHNA and CDR2 is YSLEER in the germline V gene. The length of the CDR3 is 17 residues.

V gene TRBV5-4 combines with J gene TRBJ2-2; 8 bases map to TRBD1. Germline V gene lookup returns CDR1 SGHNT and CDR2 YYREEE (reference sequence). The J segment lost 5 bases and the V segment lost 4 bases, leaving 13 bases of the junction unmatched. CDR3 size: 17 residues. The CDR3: CASSRGQGSGPTGELFF. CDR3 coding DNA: TGTGCCAGCAGCCGTGGACAGGGATCGGGCCCAACCGGGGAGCTGTTTTTT.

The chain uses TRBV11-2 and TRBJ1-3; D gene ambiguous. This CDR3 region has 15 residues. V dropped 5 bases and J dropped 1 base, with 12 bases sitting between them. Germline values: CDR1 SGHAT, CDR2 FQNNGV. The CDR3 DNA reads TGTGCCAGCAGCCCCCTAGGGAGATCTGGAAACACCATATATTTT. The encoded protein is CASSPLGRSGNTIYF.

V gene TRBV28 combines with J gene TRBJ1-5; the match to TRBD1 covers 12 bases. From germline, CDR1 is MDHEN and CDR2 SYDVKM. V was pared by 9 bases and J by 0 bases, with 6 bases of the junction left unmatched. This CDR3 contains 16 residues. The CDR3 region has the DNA TGTGCCAGTTACCGGGACAGGGGGCTTAGCAATCAGCCCCAGCATTTT. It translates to CASYRDRGLSNQPQHF. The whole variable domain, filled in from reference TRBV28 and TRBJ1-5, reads DVKVTQSSRYLVKRTGEKVFLECVQDMDHENMFWYRQDPGLGLRLIYFSYDVKMKEKGDIPEGYSVSREKKERFSLILESASTNQTSMYLCASYRDRGLSNQPQHFGDGTRLSIL.

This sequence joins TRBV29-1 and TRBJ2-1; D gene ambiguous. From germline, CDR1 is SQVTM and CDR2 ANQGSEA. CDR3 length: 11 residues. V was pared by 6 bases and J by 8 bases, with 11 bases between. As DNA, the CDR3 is TGCAGCGTCGGTATGGTCGATGAGCAGTTCTTC. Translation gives CSVGMVDEQFF.

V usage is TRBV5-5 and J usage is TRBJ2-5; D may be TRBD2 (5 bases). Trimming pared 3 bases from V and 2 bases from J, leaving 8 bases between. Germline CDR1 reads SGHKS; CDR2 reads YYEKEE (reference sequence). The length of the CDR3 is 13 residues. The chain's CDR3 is CASSWERQETQYF. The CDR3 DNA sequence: TGTGCCAGCAGCTGGGAGAGGCAAGAGACCCAGTACTTC.

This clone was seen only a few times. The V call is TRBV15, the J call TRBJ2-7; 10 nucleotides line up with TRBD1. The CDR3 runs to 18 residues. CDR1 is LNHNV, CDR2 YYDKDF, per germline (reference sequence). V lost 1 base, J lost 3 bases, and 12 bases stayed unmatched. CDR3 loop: CATSRAGVGTGVLYEQYF. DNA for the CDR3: TGTGCCACCAGCAGAGCTGGGGTAGGGACAGGGGTACTCTACGAGCAGTACTTC.

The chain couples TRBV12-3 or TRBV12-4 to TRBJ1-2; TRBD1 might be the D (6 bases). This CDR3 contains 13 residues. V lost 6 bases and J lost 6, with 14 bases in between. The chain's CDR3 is CASSPFRDNGYTF. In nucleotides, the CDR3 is TGTGCCAGCAGCCCCTTTCGGGACAATGGCTACACCTTC.

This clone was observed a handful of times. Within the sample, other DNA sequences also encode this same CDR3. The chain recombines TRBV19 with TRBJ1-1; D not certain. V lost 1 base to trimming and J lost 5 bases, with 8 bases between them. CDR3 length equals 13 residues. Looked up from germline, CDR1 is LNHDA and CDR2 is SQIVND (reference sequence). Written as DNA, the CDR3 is TGTGCCAGTAGTATAGGGCGGGAGACTGAAGCTTTCTTT. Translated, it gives CASSIGRETEAFF.

CDR3 residues: CASSGTGTDYGYTF. The CDR3 DNA reads as TGTGCCAGCAGTGGAACCGGGACAGACTATGGCTACACCTTC. The V gene is TRBV2, the J gene TRBJ1-2; TRBD1 matches 7 bases. The CDR3 covers 14 residues. The germline V gene encodes CDR1 SNHLY and CDR2 FYNNEI. Trimming cost V 4 bases and J 3 bases; bases outside gene matches: 5.

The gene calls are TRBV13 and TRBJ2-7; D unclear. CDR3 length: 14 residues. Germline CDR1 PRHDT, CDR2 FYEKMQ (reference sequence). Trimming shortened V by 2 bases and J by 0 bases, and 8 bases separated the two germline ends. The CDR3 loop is CASSLSRSSYEQYF. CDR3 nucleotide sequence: TGTGCCAGCAGCTTAAGTCGGAGCTCCTACGAGCAGTACTTC.

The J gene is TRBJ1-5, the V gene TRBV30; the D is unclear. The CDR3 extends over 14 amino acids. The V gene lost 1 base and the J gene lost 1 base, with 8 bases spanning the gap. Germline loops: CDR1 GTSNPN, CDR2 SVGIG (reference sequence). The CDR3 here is CAWSGGPSNQPQHF. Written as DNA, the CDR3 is TGTGCCTGGAGTGGAGGGCCAAGCAATCAGCCCCAGCATTTT.

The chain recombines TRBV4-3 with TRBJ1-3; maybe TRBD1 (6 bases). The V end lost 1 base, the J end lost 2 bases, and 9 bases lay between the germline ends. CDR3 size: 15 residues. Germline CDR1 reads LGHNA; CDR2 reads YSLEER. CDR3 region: CASSQAWTAGNTIYF. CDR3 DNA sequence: TGCGCCAGCAGCCAAGCATGGACAGCTGGAAACACCATATATTTT.

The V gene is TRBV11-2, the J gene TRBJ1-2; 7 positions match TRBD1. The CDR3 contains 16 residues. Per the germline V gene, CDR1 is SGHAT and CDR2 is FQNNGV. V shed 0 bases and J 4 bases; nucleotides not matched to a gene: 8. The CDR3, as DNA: TGTGCCAGCAGCTTAGAGGCCCCGCGACAGGGCTATGGCTACACCTTC. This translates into CASSLEAPRQGYGYTF.

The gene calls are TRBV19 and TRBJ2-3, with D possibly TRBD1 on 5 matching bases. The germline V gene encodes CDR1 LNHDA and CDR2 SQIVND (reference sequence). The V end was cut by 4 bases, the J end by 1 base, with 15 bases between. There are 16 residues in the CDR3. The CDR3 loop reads CASSKELGVGTDTQYF. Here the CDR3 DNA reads TGTGCCAGTAGTAAAGAGCTAGGGGTTGGCACAGATACGCAGTATTTT. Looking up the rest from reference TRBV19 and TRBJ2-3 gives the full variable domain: DGGITQSPKYLFRKEGQNVTLSCEQNLNHDAMYWYRQDPGQGLRLIYYSQIVNDFQKGDIAEGYSVSREKKESFPLTVTSAQKNPTAFYLCASSKELGVGTDTQYFGPGTRLTVL.

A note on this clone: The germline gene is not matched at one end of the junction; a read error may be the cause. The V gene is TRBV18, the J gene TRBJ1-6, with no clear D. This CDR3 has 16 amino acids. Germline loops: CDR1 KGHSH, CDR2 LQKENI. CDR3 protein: CASSPPTGNRNSLLHF. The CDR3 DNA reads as TGTGCCAGCTCACCACCGACCGGGAATAGAAATTCACTCCTCCACTTT.

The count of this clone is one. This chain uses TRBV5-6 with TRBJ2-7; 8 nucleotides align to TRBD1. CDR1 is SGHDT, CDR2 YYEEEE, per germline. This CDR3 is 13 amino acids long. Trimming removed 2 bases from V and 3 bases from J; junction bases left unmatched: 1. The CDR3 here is CASSLGTGYEQYF. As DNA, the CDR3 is TGTGCCAGCAGCTTAGGGACAGGCTACGAGCAGTACTTC.

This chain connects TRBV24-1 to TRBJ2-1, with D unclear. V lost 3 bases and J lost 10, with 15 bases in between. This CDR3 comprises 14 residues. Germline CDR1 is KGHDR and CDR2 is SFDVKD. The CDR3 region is CATSDPWRSIEQFF. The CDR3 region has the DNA TGTGCCACCAGTGATCCCTGGCGTAGCATCGAGCAGTTCTTC.